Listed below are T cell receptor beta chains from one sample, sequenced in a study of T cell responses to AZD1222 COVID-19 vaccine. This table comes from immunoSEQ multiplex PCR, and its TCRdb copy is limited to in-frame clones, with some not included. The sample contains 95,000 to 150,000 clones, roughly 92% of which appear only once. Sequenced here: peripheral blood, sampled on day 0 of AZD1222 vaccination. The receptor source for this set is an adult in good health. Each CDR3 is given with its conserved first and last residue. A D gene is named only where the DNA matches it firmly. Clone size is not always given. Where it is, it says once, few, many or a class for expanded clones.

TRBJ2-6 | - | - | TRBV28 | TGTGCCAGCAGTTCCCCGGGCGGGGTCGGGGCCAACGTCCTGACTTTC | CASSSPGGVGANVLTF
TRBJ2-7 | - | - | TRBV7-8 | TGTGCCAGCAGCTTCCCCGGGCCCCCAGGGGAGTACGAGCAGTACTTC | CASSFPGPPGEYEQYF
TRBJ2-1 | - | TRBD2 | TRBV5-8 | TGTGCCAGCAGCTTGGGAACTAGCGGGAGACTCGATGAGCAGTTCTTC | CASSLGTSGRLDEQFF
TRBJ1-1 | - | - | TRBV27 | TGTGCCAGCAGTTTGGGGACCCTATCCACCACTGAAGCTTTCTTT | CASSLGTLSTTEAFF
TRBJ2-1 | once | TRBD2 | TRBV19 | TGTGCCAGTAGTATCAGCGGGAGGGGCTACAATGAGCAGTTCTTC | CASSISGRGYNEQFF
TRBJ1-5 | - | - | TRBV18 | TGTGCCAGCTCACCAGCAGCTAATCAGCCCCAGCATTTT | CASSPAANQPQHF
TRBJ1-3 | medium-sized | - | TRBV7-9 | TGTGCCAGCAGCGCACGCCTCGGGACCCCGATATATGGAAACACCATATATTTT | CASSARLGTPIYGNTIYF
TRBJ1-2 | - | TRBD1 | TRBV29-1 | TGCAGCGTAGCACAGGGGGCCTATGGCTACACCTTC | CSVAQGAYGYTF
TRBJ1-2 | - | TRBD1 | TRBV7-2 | TGTGCCAGCAGCTCAGGACAGGGGTGGGGCTACACCTTC | CASSSGQGWGYTF
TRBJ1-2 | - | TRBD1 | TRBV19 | TGTGCCAGTAGCCAAATGGGACAGGGGGCGCAGGGCTACACCTTC | CASSQMGQGAQGYTF
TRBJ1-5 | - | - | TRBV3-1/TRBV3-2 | TGTGCCAGCAGCCGGACAGAGAGCAATCAGCCCCAGCATTTT | CASSRTESNQPQHF
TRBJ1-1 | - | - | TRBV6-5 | TGTGCCAGCAGTCTTCTGCGGGACACTGAAGCTTTCTTT | CASSLLRDTEAFF
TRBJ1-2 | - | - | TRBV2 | TGTGCCAGCAGTGAGTACGGGTATGGCTACACCTTC | CASSEYGYGYTF
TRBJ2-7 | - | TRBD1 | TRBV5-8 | TGTGCCAGCAGCTCGACAGGGAACTCCTACGAGCAGTACTTC | CASSSTGNSYEQYF
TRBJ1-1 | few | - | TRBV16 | TGTGCCAGCGCGTGGGGGAACACTGAAGCTTTCTTT | CASAWGNTEAFF
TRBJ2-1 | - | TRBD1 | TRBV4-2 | TGTGCCAGCAGCCAAGGTGGGACAGGGAGGTTTTACAATGAGCAGTTCTTC | CASSQGGTGRFYNEQFF
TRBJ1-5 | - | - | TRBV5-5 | TGTGCCAGCAGCTTGAGGTCGGGGTCTAGCAATCAGCCCCAGCATTTT | CASSLRSGSSNQPQHF
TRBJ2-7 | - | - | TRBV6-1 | TGTGCCAGCAGTGAACCTTACGAGCAGTACTTC | CASSEPYEQYF